This T cell receptor beta chain was sequenced for a study of blood T cell repertoires in COVID-19. About the research overall: In each case, the material was cDNA or gDNA derived from T cells, B-cell-depleted T cells, or PBMCs.

This CDR3 spans 13 amino acids. The germline gives CDR1 SGHVS, CDR2 FNYEAQ. Trimming took off 2 bases at V and 3 bases at J, with 4 bases between the two ends. Assignments of participants to cohorts depended upon their own reported clinical history. Recovered status applied to Cohort 3 donors who had two consecutive negative PCRs. It also applied to those with clearance or with symptom resolution. Under the authors' procedure: Amplification with reference gene primers provided the estimates of nucleated cell counts. Sequencing was performed with immunoSEQ multiplex PCR; in TCRdb, only in-frame clones are kept and a portion is missing. V and J calls and clone size are given by that table; D and trimming were obtained from the DNA. The data contain 190,000 or so clones, just under 90% of them singletons.

The TCR originated in a man aged 30-40 years who had recovered from COVID-19. Sequencing input: PBMCs or T cells enriched from blood (not recorded which). The chain links TRBV7-6 to TRBJ1-4; D is uncertain. The CDR3 DNA is TGTGCCAGCAGCTTACTCGCTAATGAAAAACTGTTTTTT. Its protein is CASSLLANEKLFF.